The following is a TCR beta chain sequence with its context. Methods used by the authors: Reference gene primer amplification in the assay estimated nucleated cell counts. Assay used: immunoSEQ multiplex PCR; TCRdb lists only in-frame clones, some missing. V, J and clone size are those of that table, while D and trimming were read from the DNA. The sample lists roughly 190,000 clones, roughly 85% occurring once. The germline CDR1 and CDR2 sequences are SGHTA and FQGNSA. Trimming removed 2 bases from V and 4 bases from J, with 8 bases in between. CDR3 length: 13 residues. The data are from a study of blood T cell repertoires in COVID-19. Background on the study: Donors in the United States, Italy and Spain gave samples during acute or convalescent COVID-19. The analysed material was cDNA or gDNA that came from T cells, B-cell-depleted T cells, or PBMCs.

The sequencing input was peripheral blood. The origin of this receptor is a man aged 60-69 years with active or convalescent COVID-19. The chain has TRBV7-2 and TRBJ2-5; the D is unclear. CDR3 amino acids: CASSLNPGETQYF. In DNA form, the CDR3 reads TGTGCCAGCAGCTTAAACCCGGGAGAGACCCAGTACTTC.